The subject of this entry is one T cell receptor (beta chain). Relapsing-remitting disease, either stable or active, was present in the treatment-naive patients who were the multiple sclerosis controls. The authors negatively isolated CD8+ and CD4+ T cells and FACS-enriched TEMRA cells. Random hexamers were used to reverse transcribe roughly 0.45 to 1 ug of RNA. From the immunoSEQ multiplex PCR reads, TCRdb called clonotypes with MiXCR, one entry per CDR3 protein. The sample yields about 430,000 distinct CDR3 sequences, approximately 85% seen once. This sample is drawn from a study of CD8 T cells in Susac syndrome. V lost 2 bases, J lost 4 bases, and 8 bases lay in between. Germline CDR1 MNHEY, CDR2 SVGAGI. This CDR3 is built from 13 residues.

V and J are TRBV6-5 and TRBJ1-1; D is ambiguous. Material: CD8+ T cells from PBMCs. The receptor was isolated from a human donor with multiple sclerosis. CDR3 protein: CASSYNSLTEAFF. The CDR3 coding sequence is TGTGCCAGCAGTTACAACAGCCTCACTGAAGCTTTCTTT.